This T cell receptor beta chain was recorded in a study of OX40 agonist ivuxolimab in advanced cancers. Sequencing used immunoSEQ multiplex PCR; TCRdb keeps in-frame clones, though not all of them. The sample comprises about 36,000 clones, about four fifths of which are singletons, and 9.5% to 15% rests with the top ten. Findings of the study overall: Clonal expansion in partial responders at 0.1-3.0 mg/kg ranked among the lowest. Expanded clones tended on average to be more numerous among CD8+ T cells than CD4+.

Looked up from germline, CDR1 is SGHDT and CDR2 is YYEEEE. The CDR3 runs 16 residues. V was cut by 4 bases and J by 0 bases, with 14 bases left in between. Remarks on this clone: What it binds is unknown.

The material was CD4+ or CD8+ T cells sorted from blood, obtained in a trial of the OX40 agonist ivuxolimab. This chain links TRBV5-6 with TRBJ1-5; D ambiguous. The sequence derives from an adult with an advanced solid tumor such as melanoma, head and neck, liver or kidney cancer. Written as DNA, the CDR3 is TGTGCCAGCAGCCAGGCCCGCGGGGATAGCAATCAGCCCCAGCATTTT. Protein product: CASSQARGDSNQPQHF.